This section outlines one TCR beta chain sequence together with its context. The sample belongs to a study of cytomegalovirus exposure and HLA in healthy donors. Primers included in the PCR were 60 Vbeta and 13 Jbeta primers. Using immunoSEQ multiplex PCR, the repertoire was profiled, and TCRdb retains in-frame clones only, with some absent. The top ten hold under 5% of the sample, which has under 200,000 clones, approximately 84% seen once. CDR3 length equals 15 residues. CDR1 and CDR2 (germline): MNHEY, SVGAGI. The J segment lost 7 bases and the V segment lost 4 bases, leaving 10 bases of the junction unmatched.

The TCR comes from a woman aged 50 to 60 in good health and CMV-seropositive. The J gene is TRBJ1-2, the V gene TRBV6-5, with TRBD1 matching 9 bases. Sequencing was performed on PBMCs. As DNA, the CDR3 is TGTGCCAGCAGTTCGTCCGGGACAGGGAAAGTTGGCTACACCTTC. Translation: CASSSSGTGKVGYTF.